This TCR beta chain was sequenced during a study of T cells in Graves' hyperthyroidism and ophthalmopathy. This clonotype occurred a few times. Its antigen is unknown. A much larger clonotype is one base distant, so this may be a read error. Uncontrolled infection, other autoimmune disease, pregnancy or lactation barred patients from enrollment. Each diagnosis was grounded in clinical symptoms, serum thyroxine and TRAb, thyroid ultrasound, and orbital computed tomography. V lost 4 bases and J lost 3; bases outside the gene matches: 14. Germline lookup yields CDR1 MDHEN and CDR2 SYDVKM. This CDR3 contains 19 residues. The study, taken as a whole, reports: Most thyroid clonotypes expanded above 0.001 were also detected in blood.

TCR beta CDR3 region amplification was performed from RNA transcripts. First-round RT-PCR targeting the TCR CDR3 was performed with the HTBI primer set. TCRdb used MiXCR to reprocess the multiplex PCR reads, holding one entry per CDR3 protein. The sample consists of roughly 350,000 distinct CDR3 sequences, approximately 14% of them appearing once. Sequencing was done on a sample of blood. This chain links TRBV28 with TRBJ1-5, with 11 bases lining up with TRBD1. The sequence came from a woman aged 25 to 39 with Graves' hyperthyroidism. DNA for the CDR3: TGTGCCAGCAGTTCGTCGGGGACAGGGGGTGTGAATAACAATCAGCCCCAGCATTTT. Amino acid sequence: CASSSSGTGGVNNNQPQHF.